This T cell receptor (beta chain) was recorded in a study of blood T cell repertoires in COVID-19. Study background: PBMCs, B-cell-depleted T cells, or T cells were the source of the cDNA or gDNA that made up the material.

Germline lookup yields CDR1 SGHRS and CDR2 YFSETQ. The CDR3 has 14 amino acids. Trimming at V came to 0 bases and at J to 3 bases, leaving 2 bases not matched to a gene. Per the original data handling: Estimation of nucleated cell counts relied on the amplification of reference gene primers. Using immunoSEQ multiplex PCR, the repertoire was profiled, and TCRdb retains in-frame clones only, with some absent. V, J and clone size were drawn from that table, and D and trimming were deduced from the DNA. The table lists over 60,000 clones, 80% to 90% of them singletons. Sequenced material: peripheral blood. This TCR was sampled from a man between 65 and 85 years old with active or convalescent COVID-19. V gene TRBV5-1 combines with J gene TRBJ2-5; TRBD2 aligns across 7 bases. The CDR3 sequence: CASSLGAGEETQYF. The DNA for the CDR3 is TGCGCCAGCAGCTTGGGGGCGGGGGAAGAGACCCAGTACTTC.